This TCR beta chain came from a study of metastatic and nonmetastatic thyroid tumors. As for the study in general: Repertoire comparison spanned blood and tumor or nodule tissue of malignant and benign thyroid patients.

Authors' analysis steps: A classifier for distant metastasis in papillary thyroid cancer was constructed using CDR3 differences observed across clinicopathological groups. TCRdb called clones again from the PCR reads with MiXCR. These V and J calls rely on TCRdb rather than the paper's analysis. The table has about 13,000 clones, around a quarter seen once. This clone is medium-sized by share. Its antigen is currently unknown. Between the trimmed V and J ends, which lost 2 bases and 4 bases, there was a span of 3 bases. This CDR3 comprises 13 residues. CDR1 and CDR2 (germline): MNHNS, SASEGT. Study-level findings and limits: Reports indicated that malignant thyroid tumors showed significantly higher TCR beta diversity than benign nodules did, in blood and tumor.

All patients were treatment-naive before thyroid surgery. This chain joins TRBV6-1 and TRBJ1-6; no clear D gene. Sequenced sample: blood. The sequence was obtained from a male donor with papillary thyroid cancer or a benign thyroid nodule (not recorded which). Some clones in this sample may be carry-over from other donors' samples. As DNA, the CDR3 is TGTGCCAGCAGTGAACAGTATAATTCACCCCTCCACTTT. Its protein product is CASSEQYNSPLHF.